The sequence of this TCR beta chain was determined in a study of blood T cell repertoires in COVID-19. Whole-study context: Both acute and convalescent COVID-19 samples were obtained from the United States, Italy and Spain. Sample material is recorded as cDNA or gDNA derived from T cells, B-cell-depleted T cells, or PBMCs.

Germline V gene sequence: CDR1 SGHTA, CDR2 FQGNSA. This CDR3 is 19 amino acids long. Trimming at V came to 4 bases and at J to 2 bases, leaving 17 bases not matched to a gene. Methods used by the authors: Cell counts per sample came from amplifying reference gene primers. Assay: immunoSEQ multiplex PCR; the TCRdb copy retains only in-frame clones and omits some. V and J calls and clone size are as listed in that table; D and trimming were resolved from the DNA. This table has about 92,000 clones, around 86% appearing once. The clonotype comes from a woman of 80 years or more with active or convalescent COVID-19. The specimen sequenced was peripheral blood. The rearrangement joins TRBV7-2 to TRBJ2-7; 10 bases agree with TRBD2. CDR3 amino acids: CASSYSTGRTSGGPYEQYF. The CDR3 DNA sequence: TGTGCCAGCAGCTACTCTACGGGACGGACTAGCGGAGGGCCCTACGAGCAGTACTTC.